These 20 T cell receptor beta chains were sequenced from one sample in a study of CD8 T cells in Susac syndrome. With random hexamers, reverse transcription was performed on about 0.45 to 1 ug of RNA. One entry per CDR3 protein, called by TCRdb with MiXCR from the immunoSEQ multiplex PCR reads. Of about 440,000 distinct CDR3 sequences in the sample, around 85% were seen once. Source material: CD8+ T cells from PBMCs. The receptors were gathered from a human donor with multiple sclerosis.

CDR3 sequence: CASTKGRLPGELFF. The CDR3, as DNA: TGTGCCAGCACCAAGGGGAGGTTACCCGGGGAGCTGTTTTTT. The V and J genes are TRBV2 and TRBJ2-2, with D perhaps TRBD2 (6 bases). Trimming removed 7 bases at V and 6 bases at J, with 15 bases between. This CDR3 is built from 14 residues. In germline, CDR1 is SNHLY, CDR2 FYNNEI.

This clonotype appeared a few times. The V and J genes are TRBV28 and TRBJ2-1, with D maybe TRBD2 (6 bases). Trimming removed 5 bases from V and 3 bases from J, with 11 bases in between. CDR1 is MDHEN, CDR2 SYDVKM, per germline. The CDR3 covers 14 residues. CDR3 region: CASSESGFYNEQFF. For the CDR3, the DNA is TGTGCCAGCAGTGAAAGCGGGTTCTACAATGAGCAGTTCTTC.

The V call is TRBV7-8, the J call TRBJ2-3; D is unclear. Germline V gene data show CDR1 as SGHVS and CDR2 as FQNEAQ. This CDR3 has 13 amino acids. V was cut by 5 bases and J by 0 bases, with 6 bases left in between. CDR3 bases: TGTGCCAGCAGCACCCTTAGCACAGATACGCAGTATTTT. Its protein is CASSTLSTDTQYF.

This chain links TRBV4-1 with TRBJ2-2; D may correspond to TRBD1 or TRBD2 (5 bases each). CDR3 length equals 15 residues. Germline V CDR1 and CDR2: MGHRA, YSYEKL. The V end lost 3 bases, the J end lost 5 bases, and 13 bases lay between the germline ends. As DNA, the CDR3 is TGCGCCAGCAGCCAGGCCGGGACGTGGACCGGGGAGCTGTTTTTT. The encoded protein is CASSQAGTWTGELFF.

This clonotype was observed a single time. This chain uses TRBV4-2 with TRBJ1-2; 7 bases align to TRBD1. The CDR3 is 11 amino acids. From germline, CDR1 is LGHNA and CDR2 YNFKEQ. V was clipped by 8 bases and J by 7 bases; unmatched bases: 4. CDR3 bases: TGTGCCAGCGAGGGGGCCTCTGGCTACACCTTC. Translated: CASEGASGYTF.

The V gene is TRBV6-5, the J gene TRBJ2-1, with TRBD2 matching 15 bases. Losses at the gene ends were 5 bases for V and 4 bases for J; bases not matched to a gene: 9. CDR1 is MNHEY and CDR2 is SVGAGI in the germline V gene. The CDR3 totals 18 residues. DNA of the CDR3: TGTGCCAGCAGTAACCCCGGGACTAGCGGGAGGTCATACAATGAGCAGTTCTTC. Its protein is CASSNPGTSGRSYNEQFF.

As DNA, the CDR3 is TGCGCCAGCAGAGAGGGGGATTATAGCAATCAGCCCCAGCATTTT. Residues: CASREGDYSNQPQHF. The chain uses TRBV4-1 and TRBJ1-5, with D perhaps TRBD1 (6 bases). From germline, CDR1 is MGHRA and CDR2 YSYEKL. V was shortened by 6 bases and J by 0 bases, with 12 bases between the two germline ends. The CDR3 sequence is 15 residues long.

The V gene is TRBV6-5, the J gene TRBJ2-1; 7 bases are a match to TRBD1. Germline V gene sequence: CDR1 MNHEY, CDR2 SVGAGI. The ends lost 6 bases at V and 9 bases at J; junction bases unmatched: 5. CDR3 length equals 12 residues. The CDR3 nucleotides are TGTGCCAGCAGGTTCAGGGGGACTGAGCAGTTCTTC. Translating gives CASRFRGTEQFF.

CDR3 DNA: TGTGCCAGCAGCTTACTAGCGGGAGGGGAGCTGTTTTTT. Protein: CASSLLAGGELFF. This chain links TRBV7-6 with TRBJ2-2; 9 bases map to TRBD2. The CDR3 loop spans 13 amino acids. V shed 2 bases, J shed 8 bases, and the junction held 0 bases outside the gene matches. Germline V gene sequence: CDR1 SGHVS, CDR2 FNYEAQ.

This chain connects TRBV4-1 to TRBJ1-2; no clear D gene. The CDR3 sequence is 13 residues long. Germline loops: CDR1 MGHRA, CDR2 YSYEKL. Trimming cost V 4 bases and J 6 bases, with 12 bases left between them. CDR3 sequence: CASSLADTHGYTF. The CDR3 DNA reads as TGCGCCAGCAGCCTCGCAGACACCCATGGCTACACCTTC.

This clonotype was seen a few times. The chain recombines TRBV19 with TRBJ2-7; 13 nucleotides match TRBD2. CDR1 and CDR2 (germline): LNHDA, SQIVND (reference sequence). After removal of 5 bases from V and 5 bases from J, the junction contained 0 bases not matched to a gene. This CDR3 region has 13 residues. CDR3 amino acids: CASSGLAGDEQYF. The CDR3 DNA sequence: TGTGCCAGTAGTGGACTAGCGGGGGACGAGCAGTACTTC.

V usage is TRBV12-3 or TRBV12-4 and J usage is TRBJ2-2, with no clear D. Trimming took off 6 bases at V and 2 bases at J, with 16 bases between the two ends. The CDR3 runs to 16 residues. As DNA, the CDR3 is TGTGCCAGCAGCCCCTTGGGGTACAGAAACACCGGGGAGCTGTTTTTT. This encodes CASSPLGYRNTGELFF.

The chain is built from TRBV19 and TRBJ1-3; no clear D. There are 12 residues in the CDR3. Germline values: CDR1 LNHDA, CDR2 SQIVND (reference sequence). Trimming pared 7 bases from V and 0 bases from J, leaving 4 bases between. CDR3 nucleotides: TGTGCCAGTACTCACTCTGGAAACACCATATATTTT. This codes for CASTHSGNTIYF.

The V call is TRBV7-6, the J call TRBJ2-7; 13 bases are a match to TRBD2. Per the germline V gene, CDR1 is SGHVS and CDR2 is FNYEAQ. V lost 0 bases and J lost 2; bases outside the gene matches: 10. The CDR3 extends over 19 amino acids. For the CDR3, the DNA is TGTGCCAGCAGCTTAGCCTTAGGGGGACTAGCGGGGCCGACCTACGAGCAGTACTTC. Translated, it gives CASSLALGGLAGPTYEQYF.

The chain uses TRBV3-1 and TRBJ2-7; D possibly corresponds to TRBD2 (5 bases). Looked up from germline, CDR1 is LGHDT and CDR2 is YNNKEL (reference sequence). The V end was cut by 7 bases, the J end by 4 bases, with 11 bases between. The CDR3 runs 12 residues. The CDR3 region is CASTGNEYEQYF. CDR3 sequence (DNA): TGTGCCAGCACGGGGAACGAATACGAGCAGTACTTC.

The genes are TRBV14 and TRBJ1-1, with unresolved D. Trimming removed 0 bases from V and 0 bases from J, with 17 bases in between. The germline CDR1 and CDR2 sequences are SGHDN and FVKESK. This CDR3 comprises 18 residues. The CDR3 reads CASSQELLLGSMNTEAFF. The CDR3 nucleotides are TGTGCCAGCAGCCAAGAGCTCCTGCTTGGCAGTATGAACACTGAAGCTTTCTTT.

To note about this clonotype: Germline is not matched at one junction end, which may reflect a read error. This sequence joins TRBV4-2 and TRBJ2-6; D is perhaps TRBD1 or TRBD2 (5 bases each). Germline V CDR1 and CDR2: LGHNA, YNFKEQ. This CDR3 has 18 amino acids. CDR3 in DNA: TGTGCCAGCAGCCAAGATGAAGAGGGGATCTCTGGGGCCAACGTCCTGTCTTTC. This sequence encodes CASSQDEEGISGANVLSF.

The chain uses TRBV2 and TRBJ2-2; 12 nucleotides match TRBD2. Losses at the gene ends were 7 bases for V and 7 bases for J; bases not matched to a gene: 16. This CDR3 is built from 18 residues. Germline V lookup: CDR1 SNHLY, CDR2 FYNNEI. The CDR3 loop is CASTQTWTSGTLDGELFF. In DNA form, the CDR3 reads TGTGCCAGCACCCAAACCTGGACTAGCGGGACTCTTGACGGGGAGCTGTTTTTT.

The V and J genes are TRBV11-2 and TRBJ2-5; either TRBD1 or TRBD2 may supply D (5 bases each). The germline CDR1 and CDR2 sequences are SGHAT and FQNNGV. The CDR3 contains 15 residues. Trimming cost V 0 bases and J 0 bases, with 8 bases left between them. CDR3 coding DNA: TGTGCCAGCAGCTTAGAACAGGACTACCAAGAGACCCAGTACTTC. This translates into CASSLEQDYQETQYF.

CDR3 loop: CASSPRAPLNEQFF. CDR3 sequence (DNA): TGCGCCAGCAGCCCCCGGGCTCCACTAAATGAGCAGTTCTTC. The chain couples TRBV5-1 to TRBJ2-1; no clear D. Germline V lookup: CDR1 SGHRS, CDR2 YFSETQ. This CDR3 has 14 residues. Trimming left V 4 bases short and J 7 bases short, with 15 bases between. Drawing the rest from reference TRBV5-1 and TRBJ2-1, the complete variable domain is KAGVTQTPRYLIKTRGQQVTLSCSPISGHRSVSWYQQTPGQGLQFLFEYFSETQRNKGNFPGRFSGRQFSNSRSEMNVSTLELGDSALYLCASSPRAPLNEQFFGPGTRLTVL.